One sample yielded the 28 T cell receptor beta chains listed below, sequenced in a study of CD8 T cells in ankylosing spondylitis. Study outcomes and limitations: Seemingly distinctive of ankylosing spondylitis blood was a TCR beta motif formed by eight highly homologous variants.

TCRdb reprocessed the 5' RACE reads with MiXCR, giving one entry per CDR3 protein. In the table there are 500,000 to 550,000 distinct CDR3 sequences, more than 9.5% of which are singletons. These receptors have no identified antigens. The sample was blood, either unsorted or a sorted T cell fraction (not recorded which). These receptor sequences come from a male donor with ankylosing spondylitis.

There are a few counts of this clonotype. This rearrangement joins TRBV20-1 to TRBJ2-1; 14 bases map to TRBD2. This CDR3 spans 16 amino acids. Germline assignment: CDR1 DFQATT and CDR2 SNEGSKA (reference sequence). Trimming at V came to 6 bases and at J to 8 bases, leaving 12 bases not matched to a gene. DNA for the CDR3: TGCAGTGCAAGGGAGCGACTAGCGGGAGGGCCGGATGAGCAGTTCTTC. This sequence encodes CSARERLAGGPDEQFF.

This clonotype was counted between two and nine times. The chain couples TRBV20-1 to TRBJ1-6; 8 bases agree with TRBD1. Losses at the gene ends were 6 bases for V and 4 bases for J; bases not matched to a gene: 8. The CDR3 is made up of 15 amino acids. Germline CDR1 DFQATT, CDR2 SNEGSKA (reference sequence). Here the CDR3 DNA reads TGCAGTGCCAGGGGGCCAGGGGCGTATAATTCACCCCTCCACTTT. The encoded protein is CSARGPGAYNSPLHF.

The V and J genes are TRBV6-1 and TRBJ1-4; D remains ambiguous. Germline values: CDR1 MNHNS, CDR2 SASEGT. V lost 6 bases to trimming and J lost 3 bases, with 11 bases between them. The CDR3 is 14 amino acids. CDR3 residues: CASSAIRANEKLFF. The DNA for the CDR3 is TGTGCCAGCAGCGCAATACGAGCTAATGAAAAACTGTTTTTT.

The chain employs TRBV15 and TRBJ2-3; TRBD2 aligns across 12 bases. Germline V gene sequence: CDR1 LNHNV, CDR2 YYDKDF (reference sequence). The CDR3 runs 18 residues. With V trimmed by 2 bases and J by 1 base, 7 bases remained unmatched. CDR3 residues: CATSRLLAGGQRTDTQYF. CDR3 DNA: TGTGCCACCAGCAGACTACTAGCGGGAGGACAACGCACAGATACGCAGTATTTT.

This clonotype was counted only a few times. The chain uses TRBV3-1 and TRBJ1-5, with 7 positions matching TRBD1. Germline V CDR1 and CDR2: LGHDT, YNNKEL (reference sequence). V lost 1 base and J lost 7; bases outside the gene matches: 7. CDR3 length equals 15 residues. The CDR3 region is CASSQAQGYGQPQHF. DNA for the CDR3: TGTGCCAGCAGCCAAGCACAGGGGTATGGACAGCCCCAGCATTTT.

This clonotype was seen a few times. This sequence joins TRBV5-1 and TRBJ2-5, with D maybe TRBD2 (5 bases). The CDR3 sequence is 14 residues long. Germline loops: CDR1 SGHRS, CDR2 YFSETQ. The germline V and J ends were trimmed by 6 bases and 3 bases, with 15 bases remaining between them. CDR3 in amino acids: CASTKRGWEETQYF. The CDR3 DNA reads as TGCGCCAGCACTAAGCGAGGGTGGGAAGAGACCCAGTACTTC.

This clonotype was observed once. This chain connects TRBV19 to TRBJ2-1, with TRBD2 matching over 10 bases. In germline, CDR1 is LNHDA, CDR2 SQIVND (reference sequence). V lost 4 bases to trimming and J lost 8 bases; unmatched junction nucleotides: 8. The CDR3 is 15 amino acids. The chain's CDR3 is CASSNLAGDWDEQFF. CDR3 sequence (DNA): TGTGCCAGTAGTAACCTAGCGGGAGATTGGGATGAGCAGTTCTTC.

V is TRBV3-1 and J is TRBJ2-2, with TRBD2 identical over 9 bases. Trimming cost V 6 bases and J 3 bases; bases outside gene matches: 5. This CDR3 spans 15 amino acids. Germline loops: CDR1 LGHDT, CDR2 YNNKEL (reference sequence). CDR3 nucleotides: TGTGCCAGCAGACTAGCGGGCCTCCACACCGGGGAGCTGTTTTTT. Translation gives CASRLAGLHTGELFF. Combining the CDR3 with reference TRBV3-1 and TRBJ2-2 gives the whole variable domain DTAVSQTPKYLVTQMGNDKSIKCEQNLGHDTMYWYKQDSKKFLKIMFSYNNKELIINETVPNRFSPKSPDKAHLNLHINSLELGDSAVYFCASRLAGLHTGELFFGEGSRLTVL.

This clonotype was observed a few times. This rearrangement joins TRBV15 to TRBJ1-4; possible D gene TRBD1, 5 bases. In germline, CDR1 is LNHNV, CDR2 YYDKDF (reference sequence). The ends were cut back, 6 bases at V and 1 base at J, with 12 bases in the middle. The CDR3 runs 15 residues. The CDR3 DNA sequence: TGTGCCACCAGGGCGCAGGGTGAAACTAATGAAAAACTGTTTTTT. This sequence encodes CATRAQGETNEKLFF.

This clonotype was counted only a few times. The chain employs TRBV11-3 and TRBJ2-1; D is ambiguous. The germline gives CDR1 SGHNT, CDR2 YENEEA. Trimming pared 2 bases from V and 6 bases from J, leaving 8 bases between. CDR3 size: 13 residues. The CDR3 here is CASSLNGVNEQFF. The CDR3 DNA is TGTGCCAGCAGCTTAAACGGAGTCAATGAGCAGTTCTTC.

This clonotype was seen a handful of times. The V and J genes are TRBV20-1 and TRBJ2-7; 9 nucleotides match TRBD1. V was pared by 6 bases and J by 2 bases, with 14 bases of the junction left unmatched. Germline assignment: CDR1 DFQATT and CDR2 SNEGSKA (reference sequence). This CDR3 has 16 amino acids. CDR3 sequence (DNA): TGCAGTGCCCCGGGACAGGGTTCTAAGAGGGCCTACGAGCAGTACTTC. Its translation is CSAPGQGSKRAYEQYF.

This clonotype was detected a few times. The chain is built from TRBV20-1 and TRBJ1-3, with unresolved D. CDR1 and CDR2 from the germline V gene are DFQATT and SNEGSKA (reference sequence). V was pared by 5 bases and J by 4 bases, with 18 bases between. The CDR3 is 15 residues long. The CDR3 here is CSAGRSLSAGNTIYF. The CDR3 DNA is TGCAGTGCTGGACGGTCCTTATCGGCCGGAAACACCATATATTTT.

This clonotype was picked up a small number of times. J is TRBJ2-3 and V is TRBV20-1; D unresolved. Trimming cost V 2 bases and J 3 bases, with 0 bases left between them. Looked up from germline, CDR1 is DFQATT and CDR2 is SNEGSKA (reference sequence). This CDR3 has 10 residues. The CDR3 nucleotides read TGCAGTGCTAGAACAGATACGCAGTATTTT. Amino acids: CSARTDTQYF.

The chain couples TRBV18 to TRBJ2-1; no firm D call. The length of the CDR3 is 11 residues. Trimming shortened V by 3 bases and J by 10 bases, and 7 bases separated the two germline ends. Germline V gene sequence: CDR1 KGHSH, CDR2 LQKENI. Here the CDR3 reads CASSPLEEQFF. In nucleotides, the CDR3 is TGTGCCAGCTCACCTCTGGAAGAGCAGTTCTTC.

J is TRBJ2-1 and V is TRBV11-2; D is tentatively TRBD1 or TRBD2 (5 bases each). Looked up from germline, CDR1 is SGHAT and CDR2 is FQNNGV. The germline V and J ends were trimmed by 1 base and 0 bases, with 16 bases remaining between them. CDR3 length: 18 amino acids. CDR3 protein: CASSLVLSRDASYNEQFF. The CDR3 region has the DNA TGTGCCAGCAGCTTAGTTCTTAGCCGGGACGCCTCCTACAATGAGCAGTTCTTC.

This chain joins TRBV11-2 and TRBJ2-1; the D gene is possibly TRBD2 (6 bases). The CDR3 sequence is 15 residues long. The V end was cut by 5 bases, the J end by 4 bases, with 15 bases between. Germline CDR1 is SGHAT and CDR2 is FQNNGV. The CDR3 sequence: CASSPSASVYNEQFF. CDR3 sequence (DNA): TGTGCCAGCAGCCCCTCGGCTAGCGTGTACAATGAGCAGTTCTTC.

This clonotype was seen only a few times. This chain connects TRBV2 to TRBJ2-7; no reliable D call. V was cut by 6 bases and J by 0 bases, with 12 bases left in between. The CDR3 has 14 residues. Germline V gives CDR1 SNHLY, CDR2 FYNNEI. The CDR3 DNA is TGTGCCAGCAGGATTAGCCCTGGCTCCTACGAGCAGTACTTC. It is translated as CASRISPGSYEQYF.

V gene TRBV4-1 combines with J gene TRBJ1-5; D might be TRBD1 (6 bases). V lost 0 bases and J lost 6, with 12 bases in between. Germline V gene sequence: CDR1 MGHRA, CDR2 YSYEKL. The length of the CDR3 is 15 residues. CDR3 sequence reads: CASSQDLGGGQPQHF. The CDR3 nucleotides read TGCGCCAGCAGCCAAGATTTAGGGGGAGGTCAGCCCCAGCATTTT.

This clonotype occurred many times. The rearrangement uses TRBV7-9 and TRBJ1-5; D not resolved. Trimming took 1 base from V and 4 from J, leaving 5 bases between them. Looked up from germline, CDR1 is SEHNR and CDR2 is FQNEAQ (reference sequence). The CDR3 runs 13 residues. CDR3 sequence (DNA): TGTGCCAGCAGCTTAGGGCAGAATCAGCCCCAGCATTTT. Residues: CASSLGQNQPQHF.

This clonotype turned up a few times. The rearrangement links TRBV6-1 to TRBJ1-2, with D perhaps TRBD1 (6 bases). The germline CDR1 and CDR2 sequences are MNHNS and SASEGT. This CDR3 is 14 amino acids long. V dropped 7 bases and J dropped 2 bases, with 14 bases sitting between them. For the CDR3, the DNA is TGTGCCAGCATGAAACAGGGCCCCAACTATGGCTACACCTTC. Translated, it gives CASMKQGPNYGYTF.

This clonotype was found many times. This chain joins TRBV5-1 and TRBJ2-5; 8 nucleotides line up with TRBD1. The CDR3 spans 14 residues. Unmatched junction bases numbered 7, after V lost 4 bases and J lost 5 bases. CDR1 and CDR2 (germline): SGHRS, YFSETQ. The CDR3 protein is CASSPDRGEETQYF. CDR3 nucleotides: TGCGCCAGCAGCCCTGACAGGGGCGAGGAGACCCAGTACTTC.

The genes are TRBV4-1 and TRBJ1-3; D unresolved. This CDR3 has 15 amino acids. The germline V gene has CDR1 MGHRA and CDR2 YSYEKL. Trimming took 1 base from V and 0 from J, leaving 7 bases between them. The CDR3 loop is CASSQVSDSGNTIYF. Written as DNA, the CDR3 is TGCGCCAGCAGCCAAGTGTCCGACTCTGGAAACACCATATATTTT.

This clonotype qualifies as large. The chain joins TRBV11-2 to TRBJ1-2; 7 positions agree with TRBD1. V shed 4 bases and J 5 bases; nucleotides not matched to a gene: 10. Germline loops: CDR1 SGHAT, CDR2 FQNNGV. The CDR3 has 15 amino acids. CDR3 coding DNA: TGTGCCAGCAGCTGGGGAGGGGGCAGTCCGTATGGCTACACCTTC. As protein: CASSWGGGSPYGYTF.

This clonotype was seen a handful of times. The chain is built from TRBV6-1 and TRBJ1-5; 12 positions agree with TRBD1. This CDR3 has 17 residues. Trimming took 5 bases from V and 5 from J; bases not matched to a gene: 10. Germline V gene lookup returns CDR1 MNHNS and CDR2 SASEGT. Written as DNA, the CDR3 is TGTGCCAGCAGTAGCCCCGGGACAGGGGGCAGCGATCAGCCCCAGCATTTT. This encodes CASSSPGTGGSDQPQHF.

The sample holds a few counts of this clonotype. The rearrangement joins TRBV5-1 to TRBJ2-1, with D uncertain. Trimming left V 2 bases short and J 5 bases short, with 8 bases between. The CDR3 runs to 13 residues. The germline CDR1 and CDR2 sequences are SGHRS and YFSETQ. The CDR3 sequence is CASSFDWNNEQFF. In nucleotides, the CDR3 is TGCGCCAGCAGCTTCGACTGGAACAATGAGCAGTTCTTC.

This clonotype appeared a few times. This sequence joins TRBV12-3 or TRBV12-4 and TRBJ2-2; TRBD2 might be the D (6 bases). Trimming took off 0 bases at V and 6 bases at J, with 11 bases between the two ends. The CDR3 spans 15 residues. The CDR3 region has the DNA TGTGCCAGCAGTTTAGCGGCTAGCGACGCCGGGGAGCTGTTTTTT. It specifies CASSLAASDAGELFF.

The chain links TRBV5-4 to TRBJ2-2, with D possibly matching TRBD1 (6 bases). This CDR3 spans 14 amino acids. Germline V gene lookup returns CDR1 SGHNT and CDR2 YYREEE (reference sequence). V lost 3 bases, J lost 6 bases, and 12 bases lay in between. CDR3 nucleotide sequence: TGTGCCAGCAGCTCTCATCAGGGGCCCGGGGAGCTGTTTTTT. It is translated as CASSSHQGPGELFF.

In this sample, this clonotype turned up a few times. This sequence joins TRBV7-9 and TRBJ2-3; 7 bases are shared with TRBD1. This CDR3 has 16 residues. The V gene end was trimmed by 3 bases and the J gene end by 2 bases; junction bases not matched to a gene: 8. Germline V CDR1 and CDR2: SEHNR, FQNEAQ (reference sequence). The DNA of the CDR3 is TGTGCCAGCAGCTTTCTAGGACAGGAGATCACAGATACGCAGTATTTT. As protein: CASSFLGQEITDTQYF.